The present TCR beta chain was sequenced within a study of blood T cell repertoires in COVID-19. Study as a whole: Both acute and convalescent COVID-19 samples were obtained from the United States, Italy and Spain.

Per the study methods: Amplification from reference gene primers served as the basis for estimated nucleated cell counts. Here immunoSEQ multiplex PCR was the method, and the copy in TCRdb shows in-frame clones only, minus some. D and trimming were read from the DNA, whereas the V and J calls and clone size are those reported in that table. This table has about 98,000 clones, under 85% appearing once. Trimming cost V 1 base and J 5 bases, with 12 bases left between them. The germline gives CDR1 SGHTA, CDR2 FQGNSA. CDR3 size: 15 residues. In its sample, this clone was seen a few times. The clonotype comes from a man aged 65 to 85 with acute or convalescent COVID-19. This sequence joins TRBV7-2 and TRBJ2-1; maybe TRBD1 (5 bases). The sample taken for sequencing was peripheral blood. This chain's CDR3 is CASSLGGRVDNEQFF. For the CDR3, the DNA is TGTGCCAGCAGCTTAGGAGGCAGGGTTGACAATGAGCAGTTCTTC.